This TCR beta chain was sequenced in a study of STAT5B mutations in CD4+ large granular lymphocyte leukemia. Measured with immunoSEQ multiplex PCR; TCRdb has only the in-frame clones, and not every one. The sample yields 35,000 to 45,000 clones, just over 85% seen once. Between the trimmed V and J ends, which lost 3 bases and 7 bases, there was a span of 5 bases. The CDR3 sequence is 10 residues long. CDR1 and CDR2 (germline): DFQATT, SNEGSKA (reference sequence). In the case of this clone: The target antigen is unknown.

Study results and limitations: About 24% of private leukemic clonotypes occurred rarely in other patients' non-leukemic repertoires. CD4-sorted patient repertoires seemed more clonal than healthy CD4+ repertoires.

The receptor was isolated from a human donor in good health. Input material: CD4+ T cells from blood buffy coats. V gene TRBV20-1 combines with J gene TRBJ2-3; D is ambiguous. The CDR3 coding sequence is TGCAGTGCTAGGAACTATACGCAGTATTTT. Translation: CSARNYTQYF.